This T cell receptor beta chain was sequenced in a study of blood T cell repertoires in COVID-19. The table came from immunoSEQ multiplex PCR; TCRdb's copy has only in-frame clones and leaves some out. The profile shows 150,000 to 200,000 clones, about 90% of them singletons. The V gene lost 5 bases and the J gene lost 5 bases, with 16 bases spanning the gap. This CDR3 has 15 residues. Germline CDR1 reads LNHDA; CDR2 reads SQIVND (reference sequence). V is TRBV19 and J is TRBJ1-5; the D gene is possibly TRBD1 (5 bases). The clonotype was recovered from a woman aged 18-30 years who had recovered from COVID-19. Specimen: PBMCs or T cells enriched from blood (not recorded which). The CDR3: CASSPQGTDYQPQHF. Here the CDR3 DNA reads TGTGCCAGTAGTCCCCAGGGAACAGACTATCAGCCCCAGCATTTT.